These 22 T cell receptor beta chains share one sample of origin, sequenced in a study of beta chain features in type 1 diabetes. The investigators reverse transcribed all of the isolated RNA, so they sequenced expressed TCRB transcripts. The assay was immunoSEQ multiplex PCR, and TCRdb's table has in-frame clones only and misses some. The sample records 200,000 to 250,000 clones, about 71% being singletons. The sequenced material came from naive CD4+ T cells from blood. The source of these receptors is a man aged 30-40 years in good health.

The chain joins TRBV7-8 to TRBJ2-7; the D gene is possibly TRBD2 (5 bases). V was pared by 0 bases and J by 3 bases, with 6 bases between. Germline V CDR1 and CDR2: SGHVS, FQNEAQ. This CDR3 is 13 amino acids long. CDR3 protein: CASSLAAGYEQYF. CDR3 sequence (DNA): TGTGCCAGCAGCTTAGCGGCGGGCTACGAGCAGTACTTC. Looking up the rest from reference TRBV7-8 and TRBJ2-7 gives the full variable domain: GAGVSQSPRYKVAKRGQDVALRCDPISGHVSLFWYQQALGQGPEFLTYFQNEAQLDKSGLPSDRFFAERPEGSVSTLKIQRTQQEDSAVYLCASSLAAGYEQYFGPGTRLTVT.

The chain joins TRBV29-1 to TRBJ1-1, with D uncertain. This CDR3 spans 15 amino acids. The V end lost 3 bases, the J end lost 0 bases, and 14 bases lay between the germline ends. Germline values: CDR1 SQVTM, CDR2 ANQGSEA. CDR3 residues: CSVDPVTHMNTEAFF. In DNA, the CDR3 is TGCAGCGTTGACCCGGTGACCCACATGAACACTGAAGCTTTCTTT. Full variable domain (outside the CDR3, taken from reference TRBV29-1 and TRBJ1-1): SAVISQKPSRDICQRGTSLTIQCQVDSQVTMMFWYRQQPGQSLTLIATANQGSEATYESGFVIDKFPISRPNLTFSTLTVSNMSPEDSSIYLCSVDPVTHMNTEAFFGQGTRLTVV.

V gene TRBV7-2 combines with J gene TRBJ2-3; no firm D call. Germline values: CDR1 SGHTA, CDR2 FQGNSA. The CDR3 is made up of 12 amino acids. V lost 1 base, J lost 5 bases, and 4 bases lay in between. The CDR3, as DNA: TGTGCCAGCAGCTTAGTTGAAGATACGCAGTATTTT. This sequence encodes CASSLVEDTQYF.

The chain links TRBV29-1 to TRBJ1-5, with 8 nucleotides matching TRBD1. V gave up 4 bases and J gave up 7 bases; unmatched junction bases: 6. The CDR3 extends over 13 amino acids. CDR1 and CDR2 from the germline V gene are SQVTM and ANQGSEA. CDR3 sequence: CSVAGGLWQPQHF. The CDR3 region has the DNA TGCAGCGTTGCAGGGGGCCTCTGGCAGCCCCAGCATTTT.

This clone showed up just a few times. In DNA, the CDR3 is TGTGCCTGGAGGGATCGGGGGAATCAGCCCCAGCATTTT. Amino acids: CAWRDRGNQPQHF. The gene calls are TRBV30 and TRBJ1-5, with a tentative D call TRBD1 (5 bases). Germline lookup yields CDR1 GTSNPN and CDR2 SVGIG (reference sequence). The CDR3 runs to 13 residues. V was pared by 3 bases and J by 4 bases, with 10 bases between.

The chain is built from TRBV23-1 and TRBJ2-4; D may be TRBD1 (5 bases). TRBV23-1 is an ORF for which the function is uncertain. This CDR3 spans 14 amino acids. The ends were cut back, 8 bases at V and 6 bases at J, with 17 bases in the middle. CDR3 region: CASSQGVRANIQYF. CDR3 in DNA: TGCGCCAGCTCGCAGGGCGTGAGAGCAAACATTCAGTACTTC.

The chain has TRBV7-7 and TRBJ2-6, with D hard to call. The V end lost 5 bases, the J end lost 0 bases, and 11 bases lay between the germline ends. The CDR3 runs to 16 residues. CDR1 and CDR2 from the germline V gene are SSHAT and FNYEAQ (reference sequence). CDR3 region: CASSPGWNSGANVLTF. CDR3 nucleotide sequence: TGTGCCAGCAGCCCCGGCTGGAACTCTGGGGCCAACGTCCTGACTTTC.

The J gene is TRBJ2-1, the V gene TRBV6-6; D is possibly TRBD1 (5 bases). This CDR3 has 13 residues. Germline V gene lookup returns CDR1 MNHNY and CDR2 SVGAGI (reference sequence). Trimming stripped 4 bases from V and 5 bases from J, with 9 bases between. DNA of the CDR3: TGTGCCAGCAGTTCTGGACAAGACAATGAGCAGTTCTTC. Protein: CASSSGQDNEQFF.

The V call is TRBV30, the J call TRBJ1-2; D may be TRBD1 (5 bases). Trimming pared 0 bases from V and 8 bases from J, leaving 13 bases between. Germline V gene lookup returns CDR1 GTSNPN and CDR2 SVGIG (reference sequence). The CDR3 is 13 residues long. Written as DNA, the CDR3 is TGTGCCTGGAGTGTACAGGCTATGGGAGGCTACACCTTC. Translating it yields CAWSVQAMGGYTF.

The V call is TRBV29-1, the J call TRBJ2-7; 8 nucleotides match TRBD1. This CDR3 is built from 14 residues. The V and J ends lost 4 bases and 2 bases, in that order; junction bases with no gene match: 7. Germline V CDR1 and CDR2: SQVTM, ANQGSEA. The CDR3 here is CSVAARQGPYEQYF. As DNA, the CDR3 is TGCAGCGTTGCGGCCCGACAGGGGCCCTACGAGCAGTACTTC.

This clone was detected only a few times. The chain combines TRBV20-1 with TRBJ2-7, with D uncertain. The CDR3 runs 10 residues. The V gene's germline CDR1 is DFQATT and CDR2 SNEGSKA (reference sequence). Deletions cut 6 bases from V and 6 bases from J, with 9 bases between. CDR3 residues: CSAWVSEQYF. CDR3 DNA: TGCAGTGCCTGGGTTAGCGAGCAGTACTTC.

Only one count was recorded for this clone. The chain couples TRBV12-5 to TRBJ2-3, with a possible D match to TRBD1 (7 bases). The V end was cut by 7 bases, the J end by 5 bases, with 19 bases between. This CDR3 contains 15 residues. Germline-derived CDR1 and CDR2 are LGHNT and FRNRAP. CDR3 residues: CASAAGGGEGDTQYF. Written as DNA, the CDR3 is TGTGCTAGTGCCGCAGGAGGGGGCGAAGGAGATACGCAGTATTTT. The whole variable domain, filled in from reference TRBV12-5 and TRBJ2-3, reads DARVTQTPRHKVTEMGQEVTMRCQPILGHNTVFWYRQTMMQGLELLAYFRNRAPLDDSGMPKDRFSAEMPDATLATLKIQPSEPRDSAVYFCASAAGGGEGDTQYFGPGTRLTVL.

This chain links TRBV9 with TRBJ1-2; no definite D call. The ends were cut back, 3 bases at V and 7 bases at J, with 13 bases in the middle. This CDR3 contains 13 residues. Germline lookup yields CDR1 SGDLS and CDR2 YYNGEE. The CDR3, as DNA: TGTGCCAGCAGCGCCGACATGGTCGCTGGCTACACCTTC. This encodes CASSADMVAGYTF.

This clone was observed a few times. This sample includes further DNA sequences coding for the same CDR3. V and J are TRBV7-2 and TRBJ2-1; D gene ambiguous. Germline V gene sequence: CDR1 SGHTA, CDR2 FQGNSA. This CDR3 is 13 amino acids long. Trimming left V 3 bases short and J 1 base short, with 4 bases between. Here the CDR3 DNA reads TGTGCCAGCAGCTTGAATTCCTACAATGAGCAGTTCTTC. As protein: CASSLNSYNEQFF.

The CDR3 DNA follows: TGTGCCAGCAGCCAAGAAGCACAGGAGCAGTTCTTC. The encoded protein is CASSQEAQEQFF. V is TRBV14 and J is TRBJ2-1; D not resolved. The CDR3 runs to 12 residues. V lost 0 bases and J 10 bases, leaving 7 bases between the germline ends. Germline V gives CDR1 SGHDN, CDR2 FVKESK.

This clone was counted only a few times. Other nucleotide sequences from this sample produce the same CDR3. The chain uses TRBV29-1 and TRBJ2-3; D possibly corresponds to TRBD1 (6 bases). This CDR3 is 12 amino acids long. Per the germline V gene, CDR1 is SQVTM and CDR2 is ANQGSEA. Trimming removed 4 bases at V and 3 bases at J, with 8 bases between. This chain's CDR3 is CSVARGTDTQYF. The CDR3 coding sequence is TGCAGCGTTGCCAGGGGAACAGATACGCAGTATTTT.

The chain joins TRBV11-2 to TRBJ2-3; maybe TRBD2 (6 bases). The CDR3 has 16 residues. The V and J ends lost 5 bases and 2 bases respectively, with 17 bases between them. The V gene's germline CDR1 is SGHAT and CDR2 FQNNGV. The CDR3 spells CASSQQVSGYTDTQYF. CDR3 in DNA: TGTGCCAGCAGCCAGCAGGTTAGCGGATACACAGATACGCAGTATTTT.

This clone appeared a few times. The genes are TRBV5-6 and TRBJ1-1; 8 nucleotides agree with TRBD1. The J segment lost 2 bases and the V segment lost 3 bases, leaving 9 bases of the junction unmatched. This CDR3 region has 16 residues. Germline values: CDR1 SGHDT, CDR2 YYEEEE. This CDR3 is CASSYGQGQPNTEAFF. CDR3 bases: TGTGCCAGCAGCTATGGACAGGGACAGCCTAACACTGAAGCTTTCTTT. The whole variable domain, remainder taken from reference TRBV5-6 and TRBJ1-1, is DAGVTQSPTHLIKTRGQQVTLRCSPKSGHDTVSWYQQALGQGPQFIFQYYEEEERQRGNFPDRFSGHQFPNYSSELNVNALLLGDSALYLCASSYGQGQPNTEAFFGQGTRLTVV.

The chain links TRBV6-5 to TRBJ2-7; 7 bases map to TRBD1. This CDR3 comprises 12 residues. Germline lookup yields CDR1 MNHEY and CDR2 SVGAGI. Trimming cost V 8 bases and J 5 bases; bases outside gene matches: 6. The CDR3, as DNA: TGTGCCAGCCGATTACAGGGGCACGAGCAGTACTTC. This encodes CASRLQGHEQYF.

The rearrangement joins TRBV28 to TRBJ2-7; 9 bases agree with TRBD1. The CDR3 has 14 amino acids. J gave up 3 bases and V 7 bases, and 7 bases lay outside the gene matches. Per germline, CDR1 MDHEN and CDR2 SYDVKM. CDR3 loop: CASKPGQGHYEQYF. The CDR3 DNA is TGTGCCAGCAAACCGGGACAGGGACACTACGAGCAGTACTTC.

This rearrangement joins TRBV2 to TRBJ2-3, with 12 bases fitting TRBD2. This CDR3 is 17 amino acids long. Germline CDR1 SNHLY, CDR2 FYNNEI. The V segment lost 6 bases and the J segment 4 bases; nucleotides outside the gene matches: 11. The CDR3 DNA follows: TGTGCCAGCAGCGCTAGCGGGAGGGCCCTTTGGTCAGATACGCAGTATTTT. Protein sequence: CASSASGRALWSDTQYF.

The rearrangement uses TRBV6-5 and TRBJ2-1; tentative D call: TRBD2 (5 bases). With 2 bases removed from V and 9 bases from J, the gap between germline ends came to 5 bases. CDR3 size: 11 residues. Germline CDR1 is MNHEY and CDR2 is SVGAGI. In DNA, the CDR3 is TGTGCCAGCAGTTACGAGGGTGAGCAGTTCTTC. It yields the protein CASSYEGEQFF.